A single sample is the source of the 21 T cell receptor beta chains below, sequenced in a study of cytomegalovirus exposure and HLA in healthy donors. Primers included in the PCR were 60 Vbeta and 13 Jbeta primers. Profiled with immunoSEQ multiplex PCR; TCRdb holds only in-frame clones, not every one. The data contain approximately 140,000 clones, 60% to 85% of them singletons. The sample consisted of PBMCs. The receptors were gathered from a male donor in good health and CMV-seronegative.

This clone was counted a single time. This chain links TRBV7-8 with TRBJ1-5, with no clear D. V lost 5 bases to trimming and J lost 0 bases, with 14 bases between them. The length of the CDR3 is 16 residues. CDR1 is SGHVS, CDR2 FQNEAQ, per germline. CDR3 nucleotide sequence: TGTGCCAGCAGCCAAGGAAGGGAGTATAGCAATCAGCCCCAGCATTTT. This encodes CASSQGREYSNQPQHF.

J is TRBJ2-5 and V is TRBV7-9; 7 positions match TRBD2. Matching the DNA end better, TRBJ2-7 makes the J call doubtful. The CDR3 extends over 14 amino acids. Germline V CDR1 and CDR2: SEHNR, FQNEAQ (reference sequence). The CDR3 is CASSGFSGGYEQYF. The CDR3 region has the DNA TGTGCCAGCAGCGGATTTTCGGGGGGCTACGAGCAGTACTTC.

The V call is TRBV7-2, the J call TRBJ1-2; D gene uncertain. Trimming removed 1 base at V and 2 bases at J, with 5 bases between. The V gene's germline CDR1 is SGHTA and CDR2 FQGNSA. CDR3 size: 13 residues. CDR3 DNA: TGTGCCAGCAGCTTAGATCCAAACTATGGCTACACCTTC. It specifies CASSLDPNYGYTF.

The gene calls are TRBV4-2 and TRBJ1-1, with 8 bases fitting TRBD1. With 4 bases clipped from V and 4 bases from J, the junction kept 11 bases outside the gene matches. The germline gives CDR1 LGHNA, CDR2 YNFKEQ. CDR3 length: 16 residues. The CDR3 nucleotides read TGTGCCAGCAGCCCTAAAGCTGACAGGGGTGGCACTGAAGCTTTCTTT. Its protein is CASSPKADRGGTEAFF.

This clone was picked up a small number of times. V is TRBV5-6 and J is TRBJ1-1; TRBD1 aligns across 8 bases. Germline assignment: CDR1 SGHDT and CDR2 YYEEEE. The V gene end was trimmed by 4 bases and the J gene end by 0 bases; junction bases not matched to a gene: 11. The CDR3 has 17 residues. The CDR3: CASSHRTGTSMNTEAFF. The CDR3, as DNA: TGTGCCAGCAGCCACCGGACAGGGACCTCTATGAACACTGAAGCTTTCTTT.

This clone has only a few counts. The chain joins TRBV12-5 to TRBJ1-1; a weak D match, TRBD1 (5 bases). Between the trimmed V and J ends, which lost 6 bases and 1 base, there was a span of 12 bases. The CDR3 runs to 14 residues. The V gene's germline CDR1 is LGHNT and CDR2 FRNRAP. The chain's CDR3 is CASGGPGGNTEAFF. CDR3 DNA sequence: TGTGCTAGTGGCGGGCCCGGGGGGAACACTGAAGCTTTCTTT. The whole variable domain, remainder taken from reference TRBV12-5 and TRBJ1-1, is DARVTQTPRHKVTEMGQEVTMRCQPILGHNTVFWYRQTMMQGLELLAYFRNRAPLDDSGMPKDRFSAEMPDATLATLKIQPSEPRDSAVYFCASGGPGGNTEAFFGQGTRLTVV.

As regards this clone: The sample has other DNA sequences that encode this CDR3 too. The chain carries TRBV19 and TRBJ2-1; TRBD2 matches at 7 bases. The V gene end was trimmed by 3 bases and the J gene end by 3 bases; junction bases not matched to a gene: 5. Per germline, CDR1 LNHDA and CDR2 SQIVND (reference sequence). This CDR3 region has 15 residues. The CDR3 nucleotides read TGTGCCAGTAGTATCAGCCTAGCGGACTACAATGAGCAGTTCTTC. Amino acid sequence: CASSISLADYNEQFF.

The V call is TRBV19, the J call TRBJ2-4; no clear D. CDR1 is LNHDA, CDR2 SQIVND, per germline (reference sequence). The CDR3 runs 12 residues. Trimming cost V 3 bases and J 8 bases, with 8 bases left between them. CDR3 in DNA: TGTGCCAGTAGTATTAGTGGAGACATTCAGTACTTC. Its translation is CASSISGDIQYF.

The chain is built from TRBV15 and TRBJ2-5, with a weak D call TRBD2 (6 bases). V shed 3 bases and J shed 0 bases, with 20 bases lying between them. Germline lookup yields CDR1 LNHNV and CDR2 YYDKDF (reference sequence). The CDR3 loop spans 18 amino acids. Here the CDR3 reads CATSRIPERGTYQETQYF. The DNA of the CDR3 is TGTGCCACCAGCAGGATCCCAGAACGGGGGACGTACCAAGAGACCCAGTACTTC.

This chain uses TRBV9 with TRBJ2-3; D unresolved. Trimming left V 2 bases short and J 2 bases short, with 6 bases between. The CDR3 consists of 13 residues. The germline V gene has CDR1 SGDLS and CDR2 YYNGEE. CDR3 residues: CASSVQITDTQYF. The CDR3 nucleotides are TGTGCCAGCAGCGTCCAGATCACAGATACGCAGTATTTT.

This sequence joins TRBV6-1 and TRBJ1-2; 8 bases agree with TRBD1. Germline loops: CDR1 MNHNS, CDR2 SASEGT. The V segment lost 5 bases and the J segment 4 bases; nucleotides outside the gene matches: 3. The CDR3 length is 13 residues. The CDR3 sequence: CASSLGTGYGYTF. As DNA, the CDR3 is TGTGCCAGCAGTCTCGGGACAGGCTATGGCTACACCTTC.

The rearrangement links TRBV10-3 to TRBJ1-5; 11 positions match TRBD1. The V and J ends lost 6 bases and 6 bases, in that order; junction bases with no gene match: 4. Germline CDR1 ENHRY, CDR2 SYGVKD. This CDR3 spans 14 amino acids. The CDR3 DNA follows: TGTGCCATCAGCGTCGGACAGGGGGCTCAGCCCCAGCATTTT. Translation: CAISVGQGAQPQHF.

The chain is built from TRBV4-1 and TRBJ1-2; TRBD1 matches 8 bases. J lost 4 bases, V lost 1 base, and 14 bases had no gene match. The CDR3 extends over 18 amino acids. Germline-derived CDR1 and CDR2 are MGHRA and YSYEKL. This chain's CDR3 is CASSQVWTGRRVSYGYTF. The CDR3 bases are TGCGCCAGCAGCCAAGTTTGGACAGGGAGACGAGTTAGCTATGGCTACACCTTC.

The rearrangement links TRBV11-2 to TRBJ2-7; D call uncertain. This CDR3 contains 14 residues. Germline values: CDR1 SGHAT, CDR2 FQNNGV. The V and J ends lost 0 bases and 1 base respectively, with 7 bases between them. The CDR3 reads CASSLEGRSYEQYF. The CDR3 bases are TGTGCCAGCAGCTTAGAGGGCAGATCCTACGAGCAGTACTTC.

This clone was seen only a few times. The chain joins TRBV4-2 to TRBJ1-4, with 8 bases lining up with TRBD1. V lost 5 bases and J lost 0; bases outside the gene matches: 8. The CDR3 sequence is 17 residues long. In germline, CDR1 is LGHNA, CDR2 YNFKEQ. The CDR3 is CASSFRTGSTTNEKLFF. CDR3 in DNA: TGTGCCAGCAGCTTCCGGACAGGGAGTACAACTAATGAAAAACTGTTTTTT.

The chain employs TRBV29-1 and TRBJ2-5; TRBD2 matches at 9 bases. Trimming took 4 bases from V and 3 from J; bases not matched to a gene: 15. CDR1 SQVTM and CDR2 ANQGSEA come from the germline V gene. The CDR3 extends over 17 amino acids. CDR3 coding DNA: TGCAGCGTTGCGACCCCCCGGGGAGTAGCGGGAGAAGAGACCCAGTACTTC. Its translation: CSVATPRGVAGEETQYF.

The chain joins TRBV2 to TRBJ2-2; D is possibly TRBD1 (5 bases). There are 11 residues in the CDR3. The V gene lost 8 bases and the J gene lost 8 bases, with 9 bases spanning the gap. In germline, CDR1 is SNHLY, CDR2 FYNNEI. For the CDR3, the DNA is TGTGCCAGCGTTAACAGGGGGGAGCTGTTTTTT. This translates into CASVNRGELFF.

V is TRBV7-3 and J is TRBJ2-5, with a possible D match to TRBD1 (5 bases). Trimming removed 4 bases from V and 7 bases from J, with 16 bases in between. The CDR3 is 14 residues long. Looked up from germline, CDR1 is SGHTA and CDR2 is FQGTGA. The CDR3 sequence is CASSSIQGPGTQYF. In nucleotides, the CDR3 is TGTGCCAGCAGCTCGATCCAGGGCCCAGGGACCCAGTACTTC.

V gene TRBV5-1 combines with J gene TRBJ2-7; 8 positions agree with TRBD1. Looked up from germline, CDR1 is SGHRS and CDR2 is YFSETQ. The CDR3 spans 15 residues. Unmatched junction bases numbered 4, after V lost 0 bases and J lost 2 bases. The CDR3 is CASSLGQGLTYEQYF. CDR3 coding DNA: TGCGCCAGCAGCTTGGGACAGGGGCTCACCTACGAGCAGTACTTC.

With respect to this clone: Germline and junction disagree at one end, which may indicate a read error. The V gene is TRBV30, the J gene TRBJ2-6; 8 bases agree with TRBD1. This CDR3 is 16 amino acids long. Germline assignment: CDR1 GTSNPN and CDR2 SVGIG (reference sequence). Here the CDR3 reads CARSVQGVSGANVLTF. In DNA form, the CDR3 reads TGTGCCCGGAGTGTACAGGGGGTGTCTGGGGCCAACGTCCTGACTTTC. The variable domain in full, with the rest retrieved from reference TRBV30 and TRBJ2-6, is SQTIHQWPATLVQPVGSPLSLECTVEGTSNPNLYWYRQAAGRGLQLLFYSVGIGQISSEVPQNLSASRPQDRQFILSSKKLLLSDSGFYLCARSVQGVSGANVLTFGAGSRLTVL.

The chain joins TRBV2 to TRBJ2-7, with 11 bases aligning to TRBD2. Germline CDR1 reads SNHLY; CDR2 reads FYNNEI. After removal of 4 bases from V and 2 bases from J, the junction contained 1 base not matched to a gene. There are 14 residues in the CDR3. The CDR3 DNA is TGTGCCAGCAGTGCGACTAGCGGGGCCTACGAGCAGTACTTC. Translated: CASSATSGAYEQYF.